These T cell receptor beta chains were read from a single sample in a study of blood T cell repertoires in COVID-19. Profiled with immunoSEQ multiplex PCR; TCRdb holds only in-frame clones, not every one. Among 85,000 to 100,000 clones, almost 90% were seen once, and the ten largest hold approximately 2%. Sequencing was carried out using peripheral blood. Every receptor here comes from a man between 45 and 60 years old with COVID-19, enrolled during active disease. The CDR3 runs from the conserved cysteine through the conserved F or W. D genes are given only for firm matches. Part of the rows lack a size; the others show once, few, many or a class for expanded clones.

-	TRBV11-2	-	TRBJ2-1	TGTGCCAGCAGCGAGGGGGTCTCCTACAATGAGCAGTTCTTC	CASSEGVSYNEQFF
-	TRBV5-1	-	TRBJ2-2	TGCGCCAGCAGCTACCACCCAGGGGTGCCCGGGGAGCTGTTTTTT	CASSYHPGVPGELFF
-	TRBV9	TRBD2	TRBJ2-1	TGTGCCAGCAGCTCCAGGTTTTTGCTAGCGGGGGCCCCCTACAATGAGCAGTTCTTC	CASSSRFLLAGAPYNEQFF
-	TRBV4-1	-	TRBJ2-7	TGCGCCAGCAGCCAAGGCACAGAATACGAGCAGTACTTC	CASSQGTEYEQYF
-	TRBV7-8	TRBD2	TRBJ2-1	TGTGCCAGCAGCATCACCGGACTAGATGTTTACAATGAGCAGTTCTTC	CASSITGLDVYNEQFF
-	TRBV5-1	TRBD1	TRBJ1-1	TGCGCCAGCTCGACAGGGGGACCTAACACTGAAGCTTTCTTT	CASSTGGPNTEAFF
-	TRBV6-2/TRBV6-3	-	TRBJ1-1	TGTGCCAGCAGTTACTCCGCGAGTAAAACGTGGAACACTGAAGCTTTCTTT	CASSYSASKTWNTEAFF
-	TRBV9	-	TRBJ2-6	TGTGCCAGCAGCGTAGATCCATCCTCTGGGGCCAACGTCCTGACTTTC	CASSVDPSSGANVLTF
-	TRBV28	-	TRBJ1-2	TGTGCCAGCAGTTTTGGAAGGAGTGGCTACACCTTC	CASSFGRSGYTF
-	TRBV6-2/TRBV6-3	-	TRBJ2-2	TGTGCCAGCAGTCTGGCTATTGCGGTGAACACCGGGGAGCTGTTTTTT	CASSLAIAVNTGELFF
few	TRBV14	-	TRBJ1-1	TGTGCCAGCAGCCTCCAGGGGTACACTGAAGCTTTCTTT	CASSLQGYTEAFF
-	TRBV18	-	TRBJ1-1	TGTGCCAGCTTCACAGGGCGGGGGACTGAAGCTTTCTTT	CASFTGRGTEAFF
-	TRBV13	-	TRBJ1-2	TGTGCCAGCAGCTCAAGGGCGGAGGGCCCTTTAGGCTACACCTTC	CASSSRAEGPLGYTF
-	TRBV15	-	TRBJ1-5	TGTGCCACCAGCAGAGAACAGACCTGGGATCAGCCCCAGCATTTT	CATSREQTWDQPQHF
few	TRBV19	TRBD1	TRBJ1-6	TGTGCCAGTAGTGGACACAGGGGGCTGGATTCACCCCTCCACTTT	CASSGHRGLDSPLHF
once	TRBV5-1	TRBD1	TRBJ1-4	TGCGCCAGCAGCTCGACAGGGTGGGATAATGAAAAACTGTTTTTT	CASSSTGWDNEKLFF
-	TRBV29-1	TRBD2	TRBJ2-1	TGCAGCTTTGGGACTAGCCTGAACAATGAGCAGTTCTTC	CSFGTSLNNEQFF